The 5 T cell receptor beta chains reported below all come from one sample, sequenced in a study of beta chain features in type 1 diabetes. The antigens of these receptors remain unknown. General study findings and limits: TCRB CDR3s were moderately but significantly shorter in Type 1 diabetes patients in all four CD4+ subsets.

The investigators reverse transcribed all of the isolated RNA, so they sequenced expressed TCRB transcripts. Here immunoSEQ multiplex PCR was the method, and the copy in TCRdb shows in-frame clones only, minus some. The sample lists under 250,000 clones, more than 11% seen once, with approximately 0.018% in the top ten. The sequenced sample was naive CD4+ T cells from blood. The receptors come from a man aged 30-40 years with type 1 diabetes.

This chain connects TRBV5-1 to TRBJ2-7; 10 nucleotides line up with TRBD1. Germline assignment: CDR1 SGHRS and CDR2 YFSETQ. The junction had 6 bases not matched to a gene; V was cut back by 4 bases and J by 5 bases. The CDR3 extends over 14 amino acids. The CDR3 loop reads CASSTGQGGNEQYF. In DNA form, the CDR3 reads TGCGCCAGCAGCACCGGACAGGGGGGGAACGAGCAGTACTTC.

This clone was detected only a few times. The chain links TRBV6-6 to TRBJ2-4; D not certain. This CDR3 is built from 16 residues. The germline V and J ends were trimmed by 6 bases and 0 bases, with 15 bases remaining between them. Germline V gene lookup returns CDR1 MNHNY and CDR2 SVGAGI (reference sequence). The CDR3 loop is CASSKPNRVAKNIQYF. CDR3 nucleotide sequence: TGTGCCAGCAGCAAACCGAACAGAGTAGCCAAAAACATTCAGTACTTC.

Only a few counts were recorded for this clone. The chain uses TRBV11-3 and TRBJ1-4; D uncertain. Trimming left V 5 bases short and J 3 bases short, with 7 bases between. Germline-derived CDR1 and CDR2 are SGHNT and YENEEA. The CDR3 covers 13 residues. The DNA for the CDR3 is TGTGCCAGCAGCACCGGGTCTAATGAAAAACTGTTTTTT. This codes for CASSTGSNEKLFF.

The chain couples TRBV5-4 to TRBJ1-1, with unresolved D. The germline CDR1 and CDR2 sequences are SGHNT and YYREEE (reference sequence). With 4 bases removed from V and 4 bases from J, the gap between germline ends came to 14 bases. The CDR3 loop spans 14 amino acids. CDR3 nucleotide sequence: TGTGCCAGCAGCCCGGCCCCGAGGCCCACTGAAGCTTTCTTT. Protein product: CASSPAPRPTEAFF.

This clone was detected only a few times. The rearrangement links TRBV9 to TRBJ2-5, with TRBD1 identical over 9 bases. V was pared by 3 bases and J by 3 bases, with 9 bases of the junction left unmatched. The CDR3 is 16 amino acids. The germline CDR1 and CDR2 sequences are SGDLS and YYNGEE. CDR3 loop: CASSAADRGWEETQYF. In DNA form, the CDR3 reads TGTGCCAGCAGCGCAGCTGACAGGGGGTGGGAAGAGACCCAGTACTTC. The full variable domain, completed using reference TRBV9 and TRBJ2-5, is DSGVTQTPKHLITATGQRVTLRCSPRSGDLSVYWYQQSLDQGLQFLIQYYNGEERAKGNILERFSAQQFPDLHSELNLSSLELGDSALYFCASSAADRGWEETQYFGPGTRLLVL.